The T cell receptor (beta chain) under discussion was sequenced for a study of CXCR3-negative and CXCR3-positive naive CD8 T cells. Study-wide results and limits: For CXCR3-positive naive cells, TRB CDR3s were more hydrophobic than those of CXCR3-negative naive cells.

In regard to this clonotype: Its target is not known.

Germline CDR1 SQVTM, CDR2 ANQGSEA. The CDR3 consists of 11 residues. TRB cDNA libraries were made by UMI-labeled 5' RACE. Reanalyzing the 5' RACE reads, TCRdb keeps one entry per CDR3 protein, without DNA. The listing records around 95,000 distinct CDR3 sequences. Sample: naive CXCR3+ CD8+ T cells from blood. Subset specified: CD45RO-CCR7+CD27+CD95- naive CD8+ T cells expressing CXCR3 (TNR3+). This rearrangement joins TRBV29-1 to TRBJ2-5; TCRdb designates TRBD1, a call that cannot be tested without DNA. This TCR derives from a human donor in good health. Some clones in this sample may be carry-over from other donors' samples. The CDR3 protein is CSVGGWETQYF.